These 17 T cell receptor beta chains came from one sample sequenced in a study of cytomegalovirus exposure and HLA in healthy donors. The PCR had 60 Vbeta and 13 Jbeta primers. Assay used: immunoSEQ multiplex PCR; TCRdb lists only in-frame clones, some missing. Of about 130,000 clones listed, 80% are singletons. The sample comprised PBMCs. The receptors come from a man in his forties in good health and CMV-seronegative.

The chain recombines TRBV5-1 with TRBJ2-5, with 9 bases lining up with TRBD2. This CDR3 comprises 15 residues. Germline-derived CDR1 and CDR2 are SGHRS and YFSETQ. Trimming took 5 bases from V and 2 from J; bases not matched to a gene: 7. CDR3 nucleotide sequence: TGCGCCAGCAGTGTGGCTAGCGGGGCTCAAGAGACCCAGTACTTC. Its translation is CASSVASGAQETQYF.

The chain recombines TRBV2 with TRBJ2-5; the D is unclear. The DNA end favors TRBJ2-7, so the J call may be wrong. Germline V CDR1 and CDR2: SNHLY, FYNNEI. The CDR3 sequence is 14 residues long. The CDR3 loop is CASIQERGVYEQYF. The CDR3 DNA is TGTGCCAGCATTCAAGAGAGAGGCGTCTACGAGCAGTACTTC.

The chain combines TRBV6-5 with TRBJ1-1; TRBD1 aligns across 9 bases. Germline V gene sequence: CDR1 MNHEY, CDR2 SVGAGI. After removal of 6 bases from V and 11 bases from J, the junction contained 7 bases not matched to a gene. The CDR3 totals 12 residues. CDR3 DNA sequence: TGTGCCAGCAGAAAAACAGGGGGCGGGGCTTTCTTT. The encoded protein is CASRKTGGGAFF.

The chain has TRBV7-2 and TRBJ2-3; 9 bases match TRBD1. The CDR3 has 16 residues. The V segment lost 1 base and the J segment 0 bases; nucleotides outside the gene matches: 2. Looked up from germline, CDR1 is SGHTA and CDR2 is FQGNSA. The chain's CDR3 is CASSLGQGVSTDTQYF. The CDR3 DNA reads as TGTGCCAGCAGCTTAGGACAGGGGGTGAGCACAGATACGCAGTATTTT.

The chain joins TRBV11-2 to TRBJ1-1; D perhaps matches TRBD1 (5 bases). Germline-derived CDR1 and CDR2 are SGHAT and FQNNGV. The length of the CDR3 is 14 residues. V lost 9 bases and J lost 3, with 17 bases in between. The CDR3 sequence is CASHFRGHDTEAFF. In DNA, the CDR3 is TGTGCCAGTCACTTTCGAGGACACGACACTGAAGCTTTCTTT. Full variable domain (rest looked up from reference TRBV11-2 and TRBJ1-1): EAGVAQSPRYKIIEKRQSVAFWCNPISGHATLYWYQQILGQGPKLLIQFQNNGVVDDSQLPKDRFSAERLKGVDSTLKIQPAKLEDSAVYLCASHFRGHDTEAFFGQGTRLTVV.

The chain recombines TRBV25-1 with TRBJ1-6; TRBD1 matches 7 bases. This CDR3 spans 15 amino acids. The germline V gene encodes CDR1 MGHDK and CDR2 SYGVNS. The V segment lost 6 bases and the J segment 9 bases; nucleotides outside the gene matches: 11. Written as DNA, the CDR3 is TGTGCCAGCAGCGAGCCCTCAGGGGGAATTTCACCCCTCCACTTT. Encoded protein: CASSEPSGGISPLHF.

The table lists this clone with a count of one. This chain links TRBV5-1 with TRBJ1-5; D gene ambiguous. There are 15 residues in the CDR3. The germline gives CDR1 SGHRS, CDR2 YFSETQ. With 0 bases removed from V and 0 bases from J, the gap between germline ends came to 7 bases. The CDR3 region is CASSLGQNSNQPQHF. In DNA form, the CDR3 reads TGCGCCAGCAGCTTGGGGCAGAATAGCAATCAGCCCCAGCATTTT.

This clone was counted between two and nine times. The chain links TRBV7-7 to TRBJ2-7; tentatively, D is TRBD2 (5 bases). Germline lookup yields CDR1 SSHAT and CDR2 FNYEAQ (reference sequence). Trimming took off 3 bases at V and 7 bases at J, with 13 bases between the two ends. The CDR3 extends over 13 amino acids. The CDR3 DNA reads TGTGCCAGCAGCTTGGCCCTCGGAGGTGAGCAGTACTTC. This sequence encodes CASSLALGGEQYF.

The chain couples TRBV9 to TRBJ2-5; 9 bases fit TRBD2. The CDR3 is 18 residues long. Germline V gene data show CDR1 as SGDLS and CDR2 as YYNGEE. Germline trimming cut 3 bases from V and 3 bases from J; bases unmatched to any gene: 15. CDR3 DNA: TGTGCCAGCAGCGAGGGGAAAAGCGGGGGGCTAGGGGAAGAGACCCAGTACTTC. It yields the protein CASSEGKSGGLGEETQYF.

The chain employs TRBV28 and TRBJ1-2; 7 nucleotides align to TRBD1. Germline values: CDR1 MDHEN, CDR2 SYDVKM. Trimming removed 6 bases from V and 8 bases from J; junction bases left unmatched: 9. There are 13 residues in the CDR3. The DNA of the CDR3 is TGTGCCAGCAGCCAACAGGGGTTGGGGGGCTACACCTTC. Protein: CASSQQGLGGYTF.

The chain employs TRBV29-1 and TRBJ2-7, with 16 bases aligning to TRBD2. The CDR3 consists of 14 residues. Germline CDR1 is SQVTM and CDR2 is ANQGSEA. V dropped 3 bases and J dropped 11; count of bases not matched to a gene: 7. The CDR3 DNA reads TGCAGCGTTGACGGCGGGACTAGCGGGAGGGTAGAGTACTTC. Its protein is CSVDGGTSGRVEYF.

CDR3 DNA: TGTGCCAGCAGCTTAATACAGGGGGCGCTCGAAAAACTGTTTTTT. This translates into CASSLIQGALEKLFF. This chain joins TRBV7-9 and TRBJ1-4, with TRBD1 identical over 9 bases. The germline gives CDR1 SEHNR, CDR2 FQNEAQ (reference sequence). The CDR3 spans 15 residues. V was clipped by 2 bases and J by 8 bases; unmatched bases: 6.

Only one count was recorded for this clone. The gene calls are TRBV28 and TRBJ2-7; 9 nucleotides align to TRBD1. Germline V gives CDR1 MDHEN, CDR2 SYDVKM. CDR3 length equals 15 residues. The ends lost 5 bases at V and 2 bases at J; junction bases unmatched: 7. The CDR3 nucleotides read TGTGCCAGCAGTATCGCCGGGACAGGGACCTACGAGCAGTACTTC. This gives the protein CASSIAGTGTYEQYF.

This clone has more than one count but fewer than ten. CDR3 nucleotide sequence: TGTGCCTGGAGTACGGCGACAGGGGACGAGCAGTACTTC. Translated: CAWSTATGDEQYF. This sequence joins TRBV30 and TRBJ2-7, with 8 bases identical to TRBD1. CDR3 length: 13 residues. Per germline, CDR1 GTSNPN and CDR2 SVGIG (reference sequence). Trimming at V came to 2 bases and at J to 5 bases, leaving 5 bases not matched to a gene.

The rearrangement uses TRBV18 and TRBJ2-5, with 7 bases aligning to TRBD2. Germline V gene data show CDR1 as KGHSH and CDR2 as LQKENI. The CDR3 spans 13 residues. V shed 3 bases, J shed 4 bases, and the junction held 2 bases outside the gene matches. The CDR3 loop reads CASSPGGIETQYF. CDR3 DNA: TGTGCCAGCTCACCCGGGGGGATAGAGACCCAGTACTTC.

V is TRBV27 and J is TRBJ2-7, with TRBD2 as a possible D gene (7 bases). The V end lost 1 base, the J end lost 4 bases, and 20 bases lay between the germline ends. The germline V gene has CDR1 MNHEY and CDR2 SMNVEV (reference sequence). The CDR3 consists of 17 residues. In DNA, the CDR3 is TGTGCCAGCAGTTTATACGCGGGGAGGGGGTCAACGTACGAGCAGTACTTC. Protein: CASSLYAGRGSTYEQYF.

The J gene is TRBJ2-7, the V gene TRBV7-2, with 9 positions matching TRBD1. CDR1 SGHTA and CDR2 FQGNSA come from the germline V gene. There are 14 residues in the CDR3. J was trimmed by 4 bases and V by 5 bases; bases with no gene match: 6. DNA of the CDR3: TGTGCCAGCAGCCAGGACAGGGGCGGATACGAGCAGTACTTC. This sequence encodes CASSQDRGGYEQYF.